Listed below are T cell receptor beta chains from one sample, sequenced in a study of control samples from healthy donors and cancer patients. Produced via immunoSEQ multiplex PCR; TCRdb's table is partial and in-frame only. This repertoire shows about 100,000 clones, about 90% found once; its top ten account for over 15%. Input material: blood. The receptors come from a woman in her fifties or sixties in good health. The CDR3 runs from the conserved cysteine through the conserved F or W. Each record gives: clone size, V gene, D gene, J gene, CDR3 protein, CDR3 DNA. The D gene is left open where the match is weak. Part of the rows lack a size; the others show once, few, many or a class for expanded clones.

clone_size: NA
v_call: TRBV19
d_call: NA
j_call: TRBJ2-2
cdr3_aa: CASSTGFTGELFF
cdr3_nt: TGTGCCAGTAGTACAGGGTTCACCGGGGAGCTGTTTTTT

clone_size: NA
v_call: TRBV18
d_call: NA
j_call: TRBJ2-5
cdr3_aa: CASSLGLKETQYF
cdr3_nt: TGTGCCAGCTCACTCGGGCTTAAAGAGACCCAGTACTTC

clone_size: NA
v_call: TRBV18
d_call: TRBD1
j_call: TRBJ2-7
cdr3_aa: CASSLSYRDRNYEQYF
cdr3_nt: TGTGCCAGCTCACTCAGCTACCGGGACAGAAACTACGAGCAGTACTTC

clone_size: NA
v_call: TRBV7-8
d_call: NA
j_call: TRBJ1-1
cdr3_aa: CASSRNEQGSGTEAFF
cdr3_nt: TGTGCCAGCAGCCGAAATGAACAGGGTTCGGGCACTGAAGCTTTCTTT

clone_size: NA
v_call: TRBV6-5
d_call: NA
j_call: TRBJ1-1
cdr3_aa: CASKEGTVNTEAFF
cdr3_nt: TGTGCCAGCAAGGAGGGTACTGTCAACACTGAAGCTTTCTTT

clone_size: NA
v_call: TRBV11-2
d_call: NA
j_call: TRBJ2-3
cdr3_aa: CASSFADQRRTDTQYF
cdr3_nt: TGTGCCAGCAGCTTTGCCGACCAGAGGCGCACAGATACGCAGTATTTT

clone_size: NA
v_call: TRBV9
d_call: TRBD1
j_call: TRBJ2-7
cdr3_aa: CASSVGWGTDSYEQYF
cdr3_nt: TGTGCCAGCAGCGTAGGGTGGGGGACAGACTCCTACGAGCAGTACTTC

clone_size: NA
v_call: TRBV7-3
d_call: NA
j_call: TRBJ2-1
cdr3_aa: CASSLTGGAGQFF
cdr3_nt: TGTGCCAGCAGCTTAACGGGCGGGGCGGGGCAGTTCTTC

clone_size: NA
v_call: TRBV30
d_call: TRBD1
j_call: TRBJ1-1
cdr3_aa: CAGRTGVATEAFF
cdr3_nt: TGTGCCGGCCGGACAGGGGTTGCCACTGAAGCTTTCTTT

clone_size: NA
v_call: TRBV27
d_call: TRBD1
j_call: TRBJ2-2
cdr3_aa: CASSKSTPGQGSYTGELFF
cdr3_nt: TGTGCCAGCAGTAAATCGACTCCGGGACAGGGATCGTACACCGGGGAGCTGTTTTTT

clone_size: NA
v_call: TRBV14
d_call: NA
j_call: TRBJ2-3
cdr3_aa: CASSPGFGVRDTQYF
cdr3_nt: TGTGCCAGCAGCCCCGGGTTCGGGGTTAGGGATACGCAGTATTTT

clone_size: NA
v_call: TRBV6-4
d_call: TRBD1
j_call: TRBJ2-3
cdr3_aa: CASSTGASTDTQYF
cdr3_nt: TGTGCCAGCAGTACAGGGGCTAGCACAGATACGCAGTATTTT

clone_size: NA
v_call: TRBV6-6
d_call: NA
j_call: TRBJ1-5
cdr3_aa: CASSLQAQPQHF
cdr3_nt: TGTGCCAGCAGTTTACAGGCACAGCCCCAGCATTTT

clone_size: few
v_call: TRBV4-3
d_call: TRBD1
j_call: TRBJ1-2
cdr3_aa: CASSQAPGQGPNYGYTF
cdr3_nt: TGCGCCAGCAGCCAAGCGCCGGGACAGGGGCCTAACTATGGCTACACCTTC

clone_size: NA
v_call: TRBV2
d_call: NA
j_call: TRBJ2-2
cdr3_aa: CASSPGSAYAGELFF
cdr3_nt: TGTGCCAGCAGTCCCGGATCGGCGTACGCCGGGGAGCTGTTTTTT

clone_size: NA
v_call: TRBV7-2
d_call: NA
j_call: TRBJ1-1
cdr3_aa: CASSLLRDGTEAFF
cdr3_nt: TGTGCCAGCAGCTTATTGAGAGATGGCACTGAAGCTTTCTTT

clone_size: once
v_call: TRBV11-2
d_call: NA
j_call: TRBJ2-4
cdr3_aa: CASSLGVLNSLSKNIQYF
cdr3_nt: TGTGCCAGCAGCTTAGGAGTTCTTAACTCCCTTTCGAAAAACATTCAGTACTTC

clone_size: NA
v_call: TRBV4-1
d_call: NA
j_call: TRBJ2-7
cdr3_aa: CASSPRDTEAYEQYF
cdr3_nt: TGCGCCAGCAGCCCACGGGACACGGAGGCCTACGAGCAGTACTTC

clone_size: NA
v_call: TRBV3-1/TRBV3-2
d_call: NA
j_call: TRBJ2-1
cdr3_aa: CASSQFLRLIGEQFF
cdr3_nt: TGTGCCAGCAGCCAATTCCTGAGACTAATAGGCGAGCAGTTCTTC

clone_size: NA
v_call: TRBV24-1
d_call: TRBD2
j_call: TRBJ2-1
cdr3_aa: CATSDFGGTSGSHEQFF
cdr3_nt: TGTGCCACCAGTGATTTTGGGGGGACTAGCGGGAGCCATGAGCAGTTCTTC

clone_size: NA
v_call: TRBV5-5
d_call: NA
j_call: TRBJ1-5
cdr3_aa: CASSTWGDQPQHF
cdr3_nt: TGTGCCAGCAGCACGTGGGGTGATCAGCCCCAGCATTTT

clone_size: NA
v_call: TRBV7-9
d_call: NA
j_call: TRBJ2-5
cdr3_aa: CASSQPEGHIQETQYF
cdr3_nt: TGTGCCAGCAGTCAACCGGAGGGGCATATACAAGAGACCCAGTACTTC

clone_size: NA
v_call: TRBV2
d_call: TRBD2
j_call: TRBJ2-2
cdr3_aa: CASNSIAGNTGELFF
cdr3_nt: TGTGCCAGCAACTCAATAGCGGGGAACACCGGGGAGCTGTTTTTT

clone_size: NA
v_call: TRBV24-1
d_call: NA
j_call: TRBJ1-1
cdr3_aa: CATRPGKGQYRGNTEAFF
cdr3_nt: TGTGCCACCAGACCAGGCAAGGGACAATACCGGGGAAACACTGAAGCTTTCTTT

clone_size: NA
v_call: TRBV4-3
d_call: TRBD2
j_call: TRBJ2-1
cdr3_aa: CASSQDIGTRGNEQFF
cdr3_nt: TGCGCCAGCAGCCAAGATATAGGGACTAGGGGCAATGAGCAGTTCTTC

clone_size: NA
v_call: TRBV5-1
d_call: TRBD2
j_call: TRBJ2-5
cdr3_aa: CASSWAGETQYF
cdr3_nt: TGCGCCAGCTCGTGGGCGGGAGAAACCCAGTACTTC

clone_size: NA
v_call: TRBV24-1
d_call: TRBD1
j_call: TRBJ2-2
cdr3_aa: CATSDLNRGSNGELFF
cdr3_nt: TGTGCCACCAGTGACCTAAACAGGGGAAGTAACGGGGAGCTGTTTTTT

clone_size: NA
v_call: TRBV7-9
d_call: NA
j_call: TRBJ2-3
cdr3_aa: CASSPRAFLDTQYF
cdr3_nt: TGTGCCAGCAGCCCTCGCGCTTTCTTAGATACGCAGTATTTT

clone_size: NA
v_call: TRBV4-3
d_call: TRBD1
j_call: TRBJ1-2
cdr3_aa: CASSPAGGANYGYTF
cdr3_nt: TGCGCCAGCAGCCCAGCAGGGGGAGCTAACTATGGCTACACCTTC

clone_size: NA
v_call: TRBV7-9
d_call: TRBD2
j_call: TRBJ2-5
cdr3_aa: CASSLTSTSEETQYF
cdr3_nt: TGTGCCAGCAGCCTAACCTCGACTAGCGAAGAGACCCAGTACTTC

clone_size: NA
v_call: TRBV30
d_call: NA
j_call: TRBJ2-7
cdr3_aa: CAFTGQGRPYEQYF
cdr3_nt: TGTGCCTTCACGGGTCAGGGCCGGCCCTACGAGCAGTACTTC

clone_size: NA
v_call: TRBV19
d_call: NA
j_call: TRBJ2-3
cdr3_aa: CASSGADTQYF
cdr3_nt: TGTGCCAGTAGTGGGGCAGATACGCAGTATTTT

clone_size: NA
v_call: TRBV12-5
d_call: NA
j_call: TRBJ2-5
cdr3_aa: CASGLLVETQYF
cdr3_nt: TGTGCTAGTGGTTTATTGGTAGAGACCCAGTACTTC

clone_size: NA
v_call: TRBV20-1
d_call: TRBD1
j_call: TRBJ1-3
cdr3_aa: CSASAGGGNTIYF
cdr3_nt: TGCAGTGCTAGTGCAGGGGGCGGAAACACCATATATTTT

clone_size: NA
v_call: TRBV7-8
d_call: NA
j_call: TRBJ2-3
cdr3_aa: CASSPFGATQYF
cdr3_nt: TGTGCCAGCAGCCCTTTCGGGGCTACGCAGTATTTT

clone_size: NA
v_call: TRBV7-2
d_call: NA
j_call: TRBJ1-2
cdr3_aa: CASSLVAVIGGYTF
cdr3_nt: TGTGCCAGCAGCTTAGTAGCGGTGATCGGTGGCTACACCTTC

clone_size: NA
v_call: TRBV5-4
d_call: NA
j_call: TRBJ1-2
cdr3_aa: CASSLGVYGYTF
cdr3_nt: TGTGCCAGCAGCTTGGGAGTCTATGGCTACACCTTC

clone_size: NA
v_call: TRBV13
d_call: TRBD2
j_call: TRBJ2-3
cdr3_aa: CASSLVRGGLPDTQYF
cdr3_nt: TGTGCCAGCAGCTTAGTGCGGGGGGGCCTCCCAGATACGCAGTATTTT

clone_size: NA
v_call: TRBV7-3
d_call: TRBD1
j_call: TRBJ2-2
cdr3_aa: CASSIRGQGARHEILTGELFF
cdr3_nt: TGTGCCAGCAGCATCAGGGGGCAGGGGGCTAGACACGAGATATTAACCGGGGAGCTGTTTTTT

clone_size: NA
v_call: TRBV7-2
d_call: TRBD1
j_call: TRBJ1-5
cdr3_aa: CASSLGGTGGQPQHF
cdr3_nt: TGTGCCAGCAGCCTGGGGGGGACAGGGGGACAGCCCCAGCATTTT

clone_size: NA
v_call: TRBV27
d_call: TRBD1
j_call: TRBJ2-3
cdr3_aa: CASRRTGQNTQYF
cdr3_nt: TGTGCCAGCCGCAGGACAGGGCAAAATACGCAGTATTTT

clone_size: NA
v_call: TRBV6-5
d_call: NA
j_call: TRBJ2-1
cdr3_aa: CASGPLNEQFF
cdr3_nt: TGTGCCAGCGGTCCATTAAATGAGCAGTTCTTC

clone_size: few
v_call: TRBV30
d_call: NA
j_call: TRBJ2-7
cdr3_aa: CAWSVKHEQYF
cdr3_nt: TGTGCCTGGAGTGTAAAGCACGAGCAGTACTTC

clone_size: NA
v_call: TRBV5-8
d_call: NA
j_call: TRBJ1-5
cdr3_aa: CASSSGELSNQPQHF
cdr3_nt: TGTGCCAGCAGCTCCGGGGAGCTAAGCAATCAGCCCCAGCATTTT

clone_size: few
v_call: TRBV27
d_call: NA
j_call: TRBJ2-1
cdr3_aa: CASSGGLEQFF
cdr3_nt: TGTGCCAGCAGTGGCGGGTTGGAGCAGTTCTTC

clone_size: NA
v_call: TRBV4-1
d_call: TRBD1
j_call: TRBJ1-2
cdr3_aa: CASSQARDRLHYGYTF
cdr3_nt: TGCGCCAGCAGCCAAGCCCGGGACAGGCTCCACTATGGCTACACCTTC

clone_size: NA
v_call: TRBV18
d_call: TRBD2
j_call: TRBJ2-7
cdr3_aa: CASSPSLAGGIYEQYF
cdr3_nt: TGTGCCAGCTCACCTTCTCTAGCGGGGGGGATCTACGAGCAGTACTTC

clone_size: NA
v_call: TRBV15
d_call: NA
j_call: TRBJ2-6
cdr3_aa: CATGYSNSGANVLTF
cdr3_nt: TGTGCCACGGGGTATTCCAACTCTGGGGCCAACGTCCTGACTTTC

clone_size: once
v_call: TRBV11-2
d_call: NA
j_call: TRBJ2-2
cdr3_aa: CASSLELAGTGELFF
cdr3_nt: TGTGCCAGCAGCTTAGAACTAGCAGGGACCGGGGAGCTGTTTTTT

clone_size: NA
v_call: TRBV7-9
d_call: TRBD1
j_call: TRBJ1-4
cdr3_aa: CASRDRWDEKLFF
cdr3_nt: TGTGCCAGTCGGGACAGATGGGATGAAAAACTGTTTTTT

clone_size: NA
v_call: TRBV5-1
d_call: NA
j_call: TRBJ1-1
cdr3_aa: CASRGVGTEAFF
cdr3_nt: TGCGCCAGCAGGGGGGTAGGGACTGAAGCTTTCTTT